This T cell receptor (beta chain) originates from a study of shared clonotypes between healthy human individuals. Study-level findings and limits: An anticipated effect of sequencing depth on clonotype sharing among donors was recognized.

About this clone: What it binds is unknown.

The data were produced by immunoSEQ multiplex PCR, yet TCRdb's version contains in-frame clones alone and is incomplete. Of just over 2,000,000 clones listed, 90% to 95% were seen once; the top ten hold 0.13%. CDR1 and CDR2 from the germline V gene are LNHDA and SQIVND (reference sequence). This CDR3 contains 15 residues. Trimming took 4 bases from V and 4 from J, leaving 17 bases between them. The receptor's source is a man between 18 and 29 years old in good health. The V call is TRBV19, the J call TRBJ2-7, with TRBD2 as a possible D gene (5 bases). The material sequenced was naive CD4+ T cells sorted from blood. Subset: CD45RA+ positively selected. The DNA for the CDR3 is TGTGCCAGTAGTACCCGGACCCGGGAATTATACGAGCAGTACTTC. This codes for CASSTRTRELYEQYF.